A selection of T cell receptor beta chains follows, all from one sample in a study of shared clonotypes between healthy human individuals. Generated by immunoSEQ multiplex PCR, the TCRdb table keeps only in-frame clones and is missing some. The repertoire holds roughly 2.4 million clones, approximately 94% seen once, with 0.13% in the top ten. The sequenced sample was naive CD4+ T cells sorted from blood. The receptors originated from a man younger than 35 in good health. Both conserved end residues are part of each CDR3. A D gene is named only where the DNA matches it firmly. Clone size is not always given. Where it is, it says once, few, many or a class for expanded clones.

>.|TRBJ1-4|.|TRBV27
TGTGCCAGCAAACTGGAGGGACGGAGGGATGAAAAACTGTTTTTT
CASKLEGRRDEKLFF
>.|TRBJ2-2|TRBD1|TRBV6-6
TGTGCCAGCATTAGGGGACAGGGAGGGACCGGGGAGCTGTTTTTT
CASIRGQGGTGELFF
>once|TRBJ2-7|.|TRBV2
TGTGCCAGCAGGGGTCAGAGCGGTACTAGGCACGAGCAGTACTTC
CASRGQSGTRHEQYF
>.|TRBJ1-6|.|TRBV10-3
TGTGCCATCAGTGAGTCACCCGGGGAAAATTCACCCCTCCACTTT
CAISESPGENSPLHF
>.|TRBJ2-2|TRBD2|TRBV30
TGTGCCTGGAGTGCCTTTGGCGGGAGCGGCGGGGAGCTGTTTTTT
CAWSAFGGSGGELFF
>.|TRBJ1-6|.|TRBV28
TGTGCCAGCAGTCCACAGGGTGAGGGGAATTCACCCCTCCACTTT
CASSPQGEGNSPLHF
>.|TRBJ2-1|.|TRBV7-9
TGTGCCAGCAGCTTAGCGGGGCAGACACACAATGAGCAGTTCTTC
CASSLAGQTHNEQFF
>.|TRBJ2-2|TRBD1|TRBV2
TGTGCCAGCCGGGACAGGTCGAACACCGGGGAGCTGTTTTTT
CASRDRSNTGELFF
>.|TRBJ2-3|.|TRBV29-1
TGCAGCGTTAAAGGCCGGTCCACAGATACGCAGTATTTT
CSVKGRSTDTQYF
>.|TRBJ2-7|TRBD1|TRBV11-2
TGTGCCAGCAGCACGGACAGGGTAGGCTACGAGCAGTACTTC
CASSTDRVGYEQYF
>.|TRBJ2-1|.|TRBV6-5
TGTGCCAGCAGTTACGACACCCCCACGTACAATGAGCAGTTCTTC
CASSYDTPTYNEQFF
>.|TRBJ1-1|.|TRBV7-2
TGTGCCAGCAGCTTAGCGCTCGGCAGATACACTGAAGCTTTCTTT
CASSLALGRYTEAFF
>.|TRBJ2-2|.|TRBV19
TGTGCCAGTAGTCCCGGGACTGGGAACACCGGGGAGCTGTTTTTT
CASSPGTGNTGELFF
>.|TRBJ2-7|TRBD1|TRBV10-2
TGCGCCAGCAGTGACCCGGGACAGAACTACGAGCAGTACTTC
CASSDPGQNYEQYF
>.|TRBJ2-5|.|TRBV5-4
TGTGCCAGCAGCTTTGGAGGGGGGGGGCTCGCAGAGACCCAGTACTTC
CASSFGGGGLAETQYF
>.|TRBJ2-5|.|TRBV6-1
TGTGCCAGCAGTGTAAAGCAGACCCAGTACTTC
CASSVKQTQYF
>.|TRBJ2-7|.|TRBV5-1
TGCGCCAGCAGCCCACGGACGGGAACCTACGAGCAGTACTTC
CASSPRTGTYEQYF
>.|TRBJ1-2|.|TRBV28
TGTGCCAGCAGAACCCCAGGGTCGTATGGCTACACCTTC
CASRTPGSYGYTF
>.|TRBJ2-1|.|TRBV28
TGTGCCAGCAGTTTGGCCCACGTGGGTTCCAATGAGCAGTTCTTC
CASSLAHVGSNEQFF
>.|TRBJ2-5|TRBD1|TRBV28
TGTGCCAGCAACTCAAAGCAGGGGGCGACGGGAGAGACCCAGTACTTC
CASNSKQGATGETQYF
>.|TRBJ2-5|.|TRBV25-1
TGTGCCAGCAGTGAATACAGGGGGGATCGGGAGACCCAGTACTTC
CASSEYRGDRETQYF
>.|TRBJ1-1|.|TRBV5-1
TGCGCCAGCAGCCACGTTCAGACCGTTGAAGCTTTCTTT
CASSHVQTVEAFF